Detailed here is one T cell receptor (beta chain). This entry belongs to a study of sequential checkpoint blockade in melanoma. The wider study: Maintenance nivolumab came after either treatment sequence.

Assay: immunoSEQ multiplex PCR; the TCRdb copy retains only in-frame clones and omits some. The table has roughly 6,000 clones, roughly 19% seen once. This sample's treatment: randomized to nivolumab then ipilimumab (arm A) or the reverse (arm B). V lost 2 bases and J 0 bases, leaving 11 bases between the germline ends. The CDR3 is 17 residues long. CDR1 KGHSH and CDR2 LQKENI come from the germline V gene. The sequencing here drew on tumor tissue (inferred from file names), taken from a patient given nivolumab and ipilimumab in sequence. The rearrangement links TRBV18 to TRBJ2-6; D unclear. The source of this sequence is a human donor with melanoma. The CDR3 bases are TGTGCCAGCTCACCAATCCCGGGCTCCTCTGGGGCCAACGTCCTGACTTTC. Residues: CASSPIPGSSGANVLTF.